These 2 T cell receptor beta chains originate from one sample sequenced in a study of blood T cell repertoires in COVID-19. Clones were read by immunoSEQ multiplex PCR, and TCRdb kept only the in-frame ones, dropping some. Found here are 230,000 or so clones, about 85% of them singletons; the top ten hold under 8%. Sequencing used PBMCs or T cells enriched from blood (not recorded which). The receptors stem from a woman between 45 and 65 years old who had been exposed to COVID-19.

The V call is TRBV11-3, the J call TRBJ2-7; tentatively, D is TRBD2 (6 bases). Germline loops: CDR1 SGHNT, CDR2 YENEEA. This CDR3 contains 13 residues. The ends were cut back, 3 bases at V and 3 bases at J, with 9 bases in the middle. CDR3 sequence: CASSLGGGYEQYF. The CDR3 coding sequence is TGTGCCAGCAGCTTGGGGGGAGGCTACGAGCAGTACTTC.

V and J are TRBV27 and TRBJ2-7; a possible D gene is TRBD1 (6 bases). CDR1 and CDR2 from the germline V gene are MNHEY and SMNVEV (reference sequence). The CDR3 is 14 amino acids. Trimming removed 6 bases from V and 2 bases from J, with 14 bases in between. CDR3 coding DNA: TGTGCCAGCAGGCCCCGATGGACAGCCTACGAGCAGTACTTC. It encodes CASRPRWTAYEQYF.